This T cell receptor beta chain was obtained from a study of cytomegalovirus exposure and HLA in healthy donors. Study-level points and caveats: Published work reported that the classifier diagnosed cytomegalovirus status with high specificity and sensitivity. Researchers reported from a later analysis that most CMV-associated TCR beta chains appeared HLA-restricted.

The PCR used 60 Vbeta and 13 Jbeta primers. Sequencing was performed with immunoSEQ multiplex PCR; in TCRdb, only in-frame clones are kept and a portion is missing. Among approximately 150,000 clones listed, around four fifths were seen once. In regard to this clone: What it recognizes is unknown.

Germline lookup yields CDR1 SEHNR and CDR2 FQNEAQ (reference sequence). The length of the CDR3 is 15 residues. Germline trimming cut 5 bases from V and 4 bases from J; bases unmatched to any gene: 6. The chain has TRBV7-9 and TRBJ2-3; 10 bases are a match to TRBD1. The origin of this receptor is a man aged 25 to 40 in good health and CMV-seronegative. Sequencing was carried out using PBMCs. The chain's CDR3 is CASSPGQGGSDTQYF. The CDR3 coding sequence is TGTGCCAGCAGCCCAGGACAGGGGGGGTCAGATACGCAGTATTTT.